A single sample gave rise to the 15 T cell receptor beta chains below, sequenced in a study of blood T cell repertoires in COVID-19. The assay was immunoSEQ multiplex PCR, and TCRdb's table has in-frame clones only and misses some. The table includes under 200,000 clones, 80% to 85% detected once. The specimen sequenced was peripheral blood. These receptor sequences come from a young man with active or convalescent COVID-19.

This chain links TRBV28 with TRBJ2-7, with a tentative D call TRBD1 (6 bases). The CDR3 has 13 residues. The germline V gene has CDR1 MDHEN and CDR2 SYDVKM. Trimming took off 10 bases at V and 3 bases at J, with 16 bases between the two ends. The CDR3 is CATRTVLLYEQYF. CDR3 sequence (DNA): TGTGCCACCAGGACAGTTCTTCTCTACGAGCAGTACTTC.

J is TRBJ2-1 and V is TRBV14; 8 bases agree with TRBD2. This CDR3 region has 16 residues. Germline trimming cut 0 bases from V and 3 bases from J; bases unmatched to any gene: 4. Per germline, CDR1 SGHDN and CDR2 FVKESK. CDR3 nucleotides: TGTGCCAGCAGCCAAGACTCGGGAGGGAGCTACAATGAGCAGTTCTTC. This codes for CASSQDSGGSYNEQFF.

The DNA of the CDR3 is TGTGCCAGCAGCTTAGTGGTTAGGTCGGGAGTTGACGAATACAATGAGCAGTTCTTC. This translates into CASSLVVRSGVDEYNEQFF. V gene TRBV7-9 combines with J gene TRBJ2-1; D is possibly TRBD2 (6 bases). Trimming pared 1 base from V and 4 bases from J, leaving 23 bases between. The length of the CDR3 is 19 residues. Germline values: CDR1 SEHNR, CDR2 FQNEAQ (reference sequence).

The chain combines TRBV7-9 with TRBJ2-5, with TRBD2 identical over 10 bases. J gave up 4 bases and V 5 bases, and 4 bases lay outside the gene matches. Germline loops: CDR1 SEHNR, CDR2 FQNEAQ (reference sequence). This CDR3 is built from 14 residues. The DNA for the CDR3 is TGTGCCAGCAGCGCCAGCGGGGGGGTAGAGACCCAGTACTTC. Protein sequence: CASSASGGVETQYF.

The chain combines TRBV2 with TRBJ1-1; no clear D gene. The germline V gene has CDR1 SNHLY and CDR2 FYNNEI. The CDR3 covers 13 residues. Between the trimmed V and J ends, which lost 7 bases and 5 bases, there was a span of 14 bases. Here the CDR3 reads CASNSGGQTEAFF. The DNA for the CDR3 is TGTGCCAGCAACTCGGGAGGTCAAACTGAAGCTTTCTTT.

The chain has TRBV6-1 and TRBJ2-2; the D gene is possibly TRBD1 (5 bases). The CDR3 totals 16 residues. V was pared by 2 bases and J by 4 bases, with 14 bases between. Germline V lookup: CDR1 MNHNS, CDR2 SASEGT. The CDR3 DNA reads TGTGCCAGCAGTGAAAGGGTGACAGCTACCACCGGGGAGCTGTTTTTT. It yields the protein CASSERVTATTGELFF.

The chain joins TRBV2 to TRBJ2-1; 9 nucleotides agree with TRBD2. The germline V gene has CDR1 SNHLY and CDR2 FYNNEI. The CDR3 is 15 residues long. V lost 7 bases, J lost 5 bases, and 9 bases stayed unmatched. CDR3 nucleotide sequence: TGTGCCAGCAAATTAGCGGGAGATCCCCACAATGAGCAGTTCTTC. This encodes CASKLAGDPHNEQFF.

The chain carries TRBV9 and TRBJ2-2, with 8 bases lining up with TRBD2. The CDR3 has 16 amino acids. Trimming took 2 bases from V and 0 from J; bases not matched to a gene: 3. CDR1 is SGDLS and CDR2 is YYNGEE in the germline V gene. The CDR3: CASSVPTSANTGELFF. The DNA for the CDR3 is TGTGCCAGCAGCGTTCCGACTAGCGCGAACACCGGGGAGCTGTTTTTT.

The rearrangement joins TRBV6-5 to TRBJ2-7; 8 nucleotides agree with TRBD2. Germline V gives CDR1 MNHEY, CDR2 SVGAGI. This CDR3 is built from 14 residues. After removal of 7 bases from V and 5 bases from J, the junction contained 10 bases not matched to a gene. DNA for the CDR3: TGTGCCAGCACCCGGCGGGGGGCCAAGAACGAGCAGTACTTC. Translated: CASTRRGAKNEQYF.

This chain links TRBV19 with TRBJ1-2; no firm D call. The length of the CDR3 is 15 residues. The germline V gene has CDR1 LNHDA and CDR2 SQIVND (reference sequence). Trimming stripped 4 bases from V and 2 bases from J, with 14 bases between. In DNA, the CDR3 is TGTGCCAGTAGTAAGGCGGGCAGCCTCAACTATGGCTACACCTTC. Amino acids: CASSKAGSLNYGYTF.

The chain joins TRBV18 to TRBJ1-2, with D tentatively TRBD1 (5 bases). Germline CDR1 and CDR2: KGHSH and LQKENI. The CDR3 spans 13 residues. V dropped 0 bases and J dropped 7 bases, with 9 bases sitting between them. The CDR3, as DNA: TGTGCCAGCTCACCACCCCAGGGTGGTGGCTACACCTTC. This translates into CASSPPQGGGYTF.

V gene TRBV2 combines with J gene TRBJ2-2, with TRBD2 matching 13 bases. Germline-derived CDR1 and CDR2 are SNHLY and FYNNEI. The V gene end was trimmed by 7 bases and the J gene end by 4 bases; junction bases not matched to a gene: 6. This CDR3 is built from 16 residues. CDR3 in amino acids: CASTVLAGGLTGELFF. Here the CDR3 DNA reads TGTGCCAGCACCGTACTAGCGGGGGGGCTCACCGGGGAGCTGTTTTTT.

The rearrangement uses TRBV29-1 and TRBJ2-1, with D tentatively TRBD1 (6 bases). The CDR3 covers 15 residues. Germline assignment: CDR1 SQVTM and CDR2 ANQGSEA. Trimming pared 5 bases from V and 7 bases from J, leaving 21 bases between. Here the CDR3 DNA reads TGCAGCGTTTCACAGGGATACCGCCACATGAATGAGCAGTTCTTC. This sequence encodes CSVSQGYRHMNEQFF.

A few counts support this clone. J is TRBJ1-5 and V is TRBV18; 10 bases are shared with TRBD1. The CDR3 spans 15 residues. The J segment lost 2 bases and the V segment lost 4 bases, leaving 2 bases of the junction unmatched. Germline V gene lookup returns CDR1 KGHSH and CDR2 LQKENI. The CDR3 loop is CASSRTGGRNQPQHF. The CDR3 nucleotides are TGTGCCAGCTCACGGACAGGGGGTCGCAATCAGCCCCAGCATTTT.

The chain employs TRBV24-1 and TRBJ2-5; no reliable D call. The CDR3 has 13 amino acids. The ends were cut back, 2 bases at V and 6 bases at J, with 9 bases in the middle. In germline, CDR1 is KGHDR, CDR2 SFDVKD. CDR3 nucleotide sequence: TGTGCCACCAGTGATTCGAGCGTGAAGACCCAGTACTTC. This sequence encodes CATSDSSVKTQYF.